These 30 T cell receptor beta chains were all obtained from the same sample, sequenced in a study of prognosis after radiotherapy for stage I lung cancer. Genomic DNA was subjected to two-round multiplex PCR for amplification of TCR beta CDR3. Individual primers that were specific to each TRBV and TRBJ gene served in first-round PCR. From the multiplex PCR reads, TCRdb called clonotypes with MiXCR, one entry per CDR3 protein. The sample contains some 24,000 distinct CDR3 sequences, approximately 35% of which appear only once. The sample here was PBMCs, taken before or after stereotactic body radiation therapy (not recorded which). Source of these receptors: a donor over 45 with non-small cell lung cancer.

This clonotype occurred once. The chain is built from TRBV28 and TRBJ1-2; possible D gene TRBD1, 5 bases. V lost 2 bases, J lost 9 bases, and 16 bases lay in between. The germline V gene encodes CDR1 MDHEN and CDR2 SYDVKM. The CDR3 runs to 14 residues. In DNA, the CDR3 is TGTGCCAGCAGTTTACCGGGACGGCCTGATTGCTACACCTTC. Encoded protein: CASSLPGRPDCYTF.

This clonotype was observed many times. The chain recombines TRBV18 with TRBJ2-3, with D maybe TRBD1 (6 bases). CDR3 length: 14 residues. The V gene's germline CDR1 is KGHSH and CDR2 LQKENI. V lost 4 bases and J lost 4, with 12 bases in between. The DNA for the CDR3 is TGTGCCAGCTCACTCTTACAGGGATCAGATACGCAGTATTTT. This sequence encodes CASSLLQGSDTQYF. Variable domain in full (rest from reference TRBV18 and TRBJ2-3): NAGVMQNPRHLVRRRGQEARLRCSPMKGHSHVYWYRQLPEEGLKFMVYLQKENIIDESGMPKERFSAEFPKEGPSILRIQQVVRGDSAAYFCASSLLQGSDTQYFGPGTRLTVL.

To note about this clonotype: A much larger clone differs by one base, so this may be a read error. This likely comes from a read error, as the CDR3 has no conserved phenylalanine or tryptophan at its end. The chain has TRBV25-1 and TRBJ2-5; TRBD2 agrees at 9 bases. With 4 bases clipped from V and 2 bases from J, the junction kept 2 bases outside the gene matches. The CDR3 has 14 amino acids. The germline gives CDR1 MGHDK, CDR2 SYGVNS. The CDR3 DNA reads as TGTGCCAGCAGTGTGCGGGGGGGACAAGAGACCCAGTACCTC. The encoded protein is CASSVRGGQETQYL.

At least ten counts were recorded for this clonotype. The chain links TRBV2 to TRBJ1-3; 9 bases line up with TRBD1. After removal of 8 bases from V and 7 bases from J, the junction contained 9 bases not matched to a gene. Germline V gives CDR1 SNHLY, CDR2 FYNNEI. The CDR3 is 14 amino acids. CDR3 sequence (DNA): TGTGCCAGCGGCGGACAGGGGAAGGGGAACACCATATATTTT. It encodes CASGGQGKGNTIYF. Drawing the rest from reference TRBV2 and TRBJ1-3, the complete variable domain is EPEVTQTPSHQVTQMGQEVILRCVPISNHLYFYWYRQILGQKVEFLVSFYNNEISEKSEIFDDQFSVERPDGSNFTLKIRSTKLEDSAMYFCASGGQGKGNTIYFGEGSWLTVV.

At least ten counts were recorded for this clonotype. V and J are TRBV7-2 and TRBJ1-2; a possible D gene is TRBD1 (6 bases). Trimming removed 5 bases at V and 8 bases at J, with 15 bases between. The CDR3 totals 13 residues. Germline CDR1 reads SGHTA; CDR2 reads FQGNSA. The CDR3 protein is CASSTGGAYGYTF. The CDR3 nucleotides are TGTGCCAGCAGCACGGGGGGCGCATACGGCTACACCTTC.

The chain links TRBV20-1 to TRBJ1-1; 8 positions match TRBD1. V trimming: 3 bases; J trimming: 4 bases; junction bases outside the gene matches: 7. CDR3 length: 14 residues. The V gene's germline CDR1 is DFQATT and CDR2 SNEGSKA (reference sequence). CDR3: CSARVTGGFTEAFF. The CDR3 nucleotides read TGCAGTGCTAGGGTTACAGGGGGTTTCACTGAAGCTTTCTTT.

Many counts were recorded for this clonotype. The chain has TRBV7-2 and TRBJ2-2; 10 bases agree with TRBD1. Per the germline V gene, CDR1 is SGHTA and CDR2 is FQGNSA. J lost 4 bases, V lost 1 base, and 3 bases had no gene match. This CDR3 region has 16 residues. CDR3 DNA: TGTGCCAGCAGCTTAGGGGGACAGGGGTCCACCGGGGAGCTGTTTTTT. As protein: CASSLGGQGSTGELFF.

This clonotype occurred many times. The gene calls are TRBV12-3 or TRBV12-4 and TRBJ2-3; D is undetermined. The CDR3 extends over 12 amino acids. Trimming removed 2 bases at V and 5 bases at J, with 5 bases between. CDR3 residues: CASSLNEDTQYF. For the CDR3, the DNA is TGTGCCAGCAGTTTAAACGAAGATACGCAGTATTTT.

The chain has TRBV27 and TRBJ2-1; D perhaps matches TRBD1 (6 bases). Trimming cost V 1 base and J 1 base, with 8 bases left between them. This CDR3 has 15 amino acids. The germline CDR1 and CDR2 sequences are MNHEY and SMNVEV (reference sequence). Here the CDR3 DNA reads TGTGCCAGCAGTTTATGGACAGCTTCCTACAATGAGCAGTTCTTC. It encodes CASSLWTASYNEQFF.

Many counts were recorded for this clonotype. The chain is built from TRBV19 and TRBJ2-1; 8 nucleotides line up with TRBD1. Germline loops: CDR1 LNHDA, CDR2 SQIVND (reference sequence). This CDR3 contains 16 residues. V lost 1 base, J lost 6 bases, and 8 bases stayed unmatched. CDR3 coding DNA: TGTGCCAGTAGTATAGCGGGGACAGGAAAGGGCAATGAGCAGTTCTTC. It encodes CASSIAGTGKGNEQFF.

This clonotype was seen only once. The rearrangement uses TRBV10-3 and TRBJ2-6, with TRBD1 matching over 7 bases. Trimming at V came to 10 bases and at J to 0 bases, leaving 9 bases not matched to a gene. The germline CDR1 and CDR2 sequences are ENHRY and SYGVKD. This CDR3 has 16 residues. This chain's CDR3 is CATKQGMSSGANVLTF. CDR3 DNA sequence: TGTGCCACTAAACAGGGGATGAGCTCTGGGGCCAACGTCCTGACTTTC.

This clonotype was picked up many times. The genes are TRBV2 and TRBJ2-2; D gene unclear. Germline V gives CDR1 SNHLY, CDR2 FYNNEI. This CDR3 comprises 12 residues. Trimming stripped 8 bases from V and 3 bases from J, with 7 bases between. CDR3 nucleotide sequence: TGTGCCAGCTCACGGCACACCGGGGAGCTGTTTTTT. This translates into CASSRHTGELFF.

The V and J genes are TRBV20-1 and TRBJ2-7; D unresolved. The CDR3 has 11 amino acids. Germline V gene sequence: CDR1 DFQATT, CDR2 SNEGSKA (reference sequence). V was pared by 0 bases and J by 6 bases, with 6 bases between. CDR3 residues: CSARDLGEQYF. For the CDR3, the DNA is TGCAGTGCTAGAGATCTGGGCGAGCAGTACTTC.

As for this clonotype: The CDR3 does not close with the conserved phenylalanine or tryptophan, likely indicating a read error. V gene TRBV2 combines with J gene TRBJ1-1, with D possibly being TRBD1 (5 bases). Germline-derived CDR1 and CDR2 are SNHLY and FYNNEI. Trimming took off 6 bases at V and 6 bases at J, with 8 bases between the two ends. The CDR3 is made up of 11 amino acids. The chain's CDR3 is CASRMGPEAFL. The CDR3, as DNA: TGTGCCAGCAGGATGGGGCCTGAAGCTTTCCTT.

Comments on this clonotype: A much larger clone lies one base from this, so it may be a read error. V is TRBV7-2 and J is TRBJ1-4; 7 bases fit TRBD1. CDR1 is SGHTA and CDR2 is FQGNSA in the germline V gene. The CDR3 extends over 15 amino acids. The CDR3 sequence is CASSQTGIGGEKPFF. CDR3 in DNA: TGTGCCAGCAGTCAAACAGGGATAGGGGGCGAAAAACCGTTTTTT.

Concerning this clonotype itself: A read error may explain this, as a much larger clone is one base away. The J gene is TRBJ2-5, the V gene TRBV30, with D tentatively TRBD1 (5 bases). Trimming took 4 bases from V and 4 from J, leaving 10 bases between them. From germline, CDR1 is GTSNPN and CDR2 SVGIG (reference sequence). The CDR3 runs to 12 residues. The CDR3 reads CAWTSGSETQYF. CDR3 in DNA: TGTGCCTGGACGTCAGGGTCAGAGACCCAGTACTTC.

Ten or more counts support this clonotype. The chain uses TRBV20-1 and TRBJ2-3; TRBD1 matches at 7 bases. The CDR3 spans 14 residues. Trimming took 0 bases from V and 3 from J; bases not matched to a gene: 3. CDR1 and CDR2 from the germline V gene are DFQATT and SNEGSKA (reference sequence). CDR3 amino acids: CSARDPGQTDTQYF. The CDR3, as DNA: TGCAGTGCTAGAGATCCGGGACAGACAGATACGCAGTATTTT.

A remark on this clonotype: With a much larger clone just one base away, this may be a read error. The V call is TRBV6-2 or TRBV6-3, the J call TRBJ2-5; D might be TRBD2 (5 bases). There are 17 residues in the CDR3. The V gene lost 4 bases and the J gene lost 6 bases, with 24 bases spanning the gap. Germline CDR1 MNHEY, CDR2 SVGEGT. CDR3 coding DNA: TGTGCCAGCAGTTGCTCGAGTGGAGGAGTTGAAATGAAGACCCAGTACTTC. This gives the protein CASSCSSGGVEMKTQYF.

The rearrangement joins TRBV4-1 to TRBJ2-2; 9 nucleotides match TRBD2. Germline trimming cut 0 bases from V and 9 bases from J; bases unmatched to any gene: 2. Germline V CDR1 and CDR2: MGHRA, YSYEKL. The CDR3 covers 14 residues. The CDR3 bases are TGCGCCAGCAGCCAAGAGCGGGGGGGCAGGGAGCTGTTTTTT. Its translation is CASSQERGGRELFF.

Notes on this clonotype: A far larger clone is only one base removed, so a read error is likely. The chain has TRBV6-9 and TRBJ2-7, with 10 bases lining up with TRBD1. V was clipped by 3 bases and J by 6 bases; unmatched bases: 23. CDR3 size: 20 residues. Germline CDR1 and CDR2: MNHGY and SVAAGI. CDR3 in amino acids: CASSYESLNPSGQGRGEQYF. Here the CDR3 DNA reads TGTGCCAGCAGTTACGAGTCGCTGAACCCGTCGGGACAGGGGCGGGGCGAGCAGTACTTC.

This clonotype was recorded many times. The rearrangement uses TRBV4-1 and TRBJ1-6; tentative D call: TRBD1 (5 bases). The V gene lost 0 bases and the J gene lost 10 bases, with 13 bases spanning the gap. The CDR3 is 15 residues long. Germline V CDR1 and CDR2: MGHRA, YSYEKL. In DNA, the CDR3 is TGCGCCAGCAGCCAAGATGCAGGGTTAGGCTCACCCCTCCACTTT. The encoded protein is CASSQDAGLGSPLHF.

This clonotype was seen repeatedly, ten times or more. The chain joins TRBV4-2 to TRBJ2-3, with 10 bases aligning to TRBD2. This CDR3 region has 18 residues. The ends lost 1 base at V and 2 bases at J; junction bases unmatched: 9. Germline lookup yields CDR1 LGHNA and CDR2 YNFKEQ. The CDR3 bases are TGTGCCAGCAGCCAAGTCGGGGGACTAGCGCCTAACACAGATACGCAGTATTTT. Encoded protein: CASSQVGGLAPNTDTQYF.

This chain connects TRBV27 to TRBJ1-2; no definite D call. Trimming took 10 bases from V and 5 from J, leaving 17 bases between them. The CDR3 is 13 amino acids. Germline V gene data show CDR1 as MNHEY and CDR2 as SMNVEV (reference sequence). The CDR3 loop is CATRTGSRYGYTF. CDR3 bases: TGTGCCACCCGGACCGGGTCCAGATATGGCTACACCTTC.

The chain uses TRBV20-1 and TRBJ1-2; D gene unclear. Per the germline V gene, CDR1 is DFQATT and CDR2 is SNEGSKA (reference sequence). V lost 3 bases, J lost 6 bases, and 20 bases lay in between. CDR3 length: 15 amino acids. CDR3 sequence (DNA): TGCAGTGCTAGCCCCCTCGCCGGGCTCAGAGATGGCTACACCTTC. As protein: CSASPLAGLRDGYTF.

This clonotype was counted between two and nine times. With a far larger clone one base away, a read error is the likely cause. The chain links TRBV6-1 to TRBJ1-4; 7 bases fit TRBD1. Germline V gene data show CDR1 as MNHNS and CDR2 as SASEGT. The CDR3 totals 15 residues. The CDR3: CVSRSRQGHNEKLFF. The DNA for the CDR3 is TGTGTCAGCAGAAGCCGACAGGGCCATAATGAAAAACTGTTTTTT.

This clonotype was recorded many times. The CDR3 sequence is CASSWWGQEGETQYF. The CDR3 nucleotides are TGTGCCAGCAGTTGGTGGGGACAGGAGGGAGAGACCCAGTACTTC. The chain employs TRBV27 and TRBJ2-5; 8 bases align to TRBD1. Germline CDR1 and CDR2: MNHEY and SMNVEV (reference sequence). The CDR3 contains 15 residues. Unmatched junction bases numbered 8, after V lost 4 bases and J lost 4 bases.

Turning to this clonotype: This could be a read error, since a much larger clone is one nucleotide away. The V call is TRBV15, the J call TRBJ2-5, with TRBD1 identical over 8 bases. The CDR3 covers 16 residues. The V segment lost 0 bases and the J segment 4 bases; nucleotides outside the gene matches: 7. Germline-derived CDR1 and CDR2 are LNHNV and YYDKDF (reference sequence). The CDR3 sequence is CATSRDRGQCRETQYF. The CDR3 DNA sequence: TGTGCCACCAGCAGAGACAGGGGGCAATGTCGAGAGACCCAGTACTTC.

This clonotype has only a few counts. Just one base apart from a much larger clone, this may be a read error. V gene TRBV9 combines with J gene TRBJ2-7, with D unclear. Germline loops: CDR1 SGDLS, CDR2 YYNGEE. V was trimmed by 4 bases and J by 4 bases, leaving 9 bases between them. The CDR3 is 12 amino acids. CDR3 bases: TGTGCCAGCAGCCCCCGCCAGTACGAGCAGTACTTC. Protein product: CASSPRQYEQYF. The variable domain in full, with the rest retrieved from reference TRBV9 and TRBJ2-7, is DSGVTQTPKHLITATGQRVTLRCSPRSGDLSVYWYQQSLDQGLQFLIQYYNGEERAKGNILERFSAQQFPDLHSELNLSSLELGDSALYFCASSPRQYEQYFGPGTRLTVT.

The table lists this clonotype with many counts. The genes are TRBV12-3 or TRBV12-4 and TRBJ2-4; 8 nucleotides line up with TRBD2. The CDR3 extends over 15 amino acids. V lost 1 base to trimming and J lost 1 base; unmatched junction nucleotides: 0. The DNA of the CDR3 is TGTGCCAGCAGTTTAGGCGGGGGGGCCAAAAACATTCAGTACTTC. It encodes CASSLGGGAKNIQYF.

This clonotype was seen at least ten times. The genes are TRBV27 and TRBJ2-7; D is undetermined. The CDR3 has 15 residues. Germline V CDR1 and CDR2: MNHEY, SMNVEV (reference sequence). V lost 3 bases and J lost 0, with 12 bases in between. The CDR3 DNA reads TGTGCCAGCAGTTTGAAGGACCCGAGCTCCTACGAGCAGTACTTC. Translating gives CASSLKDPSSYEQYF.